This T cell receptor beta chain derives from a study of cytomegalovirus exposure and HLA in healthy donors. The wider study: Among roughly 180 million T cells, an earlier analysis found roughly 100 million unique TCR beta sequences. Notes on the study in general: Later analysis found that TCR beta chains associated with HLA were more clonally expanded than other, equally common chains.

Remarks on this clone: Its antigen is still unknown. The sample has other DNA sequences that encode this CDR3 too.

V was trimmed by 4 bases and J by 3 bases, leaving 15 bases between them. The CDR3 contains 15 residues. CDR1 is LGHNA and CDR2 is YNFKEQ in the germline V gene. In the PCR, 60 Vbeta and 13 Jbeta primers were used. In the study's own analysis: There were tens of millions of unique TCR beta chains by a later count, and approximately 11 million of them were shared. TCRdb keeps only in-frame clones here, not all; method: immunoSEQ multiplex PCR. V and J calls and clone size are copied from that table; D and trimming were computed from the DNA. In the table there are tens of thousands of clones, around 72% of which are singletons.

The rearrangement links TRBV4-2 to TRBJ2-5; weak D call: TRBD2 (5 bases). Material: PBMCs. This receptor was taken from a man aged 50-60 years in good health and CMV-seropositive. This CDR3 reads CASSPRGPKEETQYF. CDR3 bases: TGTGCCAGCAGCCCCCGAGGGCCCAAGGAAGAGACCCAGTACTTC.